The rows below give T cell receptor beta chains drawn from one sample of a study of CD8 T cells in Susac syndrome. TCRdb redid the calling of the immunoSEQ multiplex PCR reads with MiXCR, one entry per CDR3 protein. The data contain about 180,000 distinct CDR3 sequences, 90% to 95% of them seen just once; the ten biggest clones take up roughly 0.11%. Material for sequencing was CD4+ T cells from PBMCs. These receptors were collected from a human donor with Susac syndrome. CDR3s include the opening cysteine and the closing phenylalanine or tryptophan. Each record gives: CDR3 length, J gene, D gene, clone size, V gene, CDR3 protein, CDR3 DNA. D genes are given only for firm matches. Some rows have no size entry. The others give once, few or many, or a class for an expanded clone.

16 TRBJ2-6 . once TRBV7-9 CASSFGQSSGANVLTF TGTGCCAGCAGCTTCGGACAGTCCTCTGGGGCCAACGTCCTGACTTTC
14 TRBJ2-3 . once TRBV20-1 CSATTGSGTDTQYF TGCAGTGCCACGACAGGATCTGGCACAGATACGCAGTATTTT
14 TRBJ2-3 . . TRBV20-1 CSASLGGVTDTQYF TGCAGTGCTAGCCTCGGCGGGGTCACAGATACGCAGTATTTT
14 TRBJ1-1 . . TRBV7-2 CASSFSDGNTEAFF TGTGCCAGCAGCTTCTCGGACGGGAACACTGAAGCTTTCTTT
16 TRBJ2-1 . . TRBV6-1 CASGRGPSSSYNEQFF TGTGCCAGCGGCCGGGGTCCTTCGAGCTCCTACAATGAGCAGTTCTTC
13 TRBJ1-1 . . TRBV29-1 CSAREGIDTEAFF TGCAGCGCCCGGGAGGGGATAGACACTGAAGCTTTCTTT
15 TRBJ2-1 . . TRBV9 CASSAQGRPYNEQFF TGTGCCAGCAGTGCACAGGGACGGCCCTACAATGAGCAGTTCTTC
15 TRBJ2-7 TRBD1 . TRBV5-4 CASSSTVDRTYEQYF TGTGCCAGCAGCTCGACGGTGGACAGGACCTACGAGCAGTACTTC
14 TRBJ1-1 . . TRBV12-3/TRBV12-4 CASSPGERNTEAFF TGTGCCAGCAGTCCAGGGGAACGGAACACTGAAGCTTTCTTT
12 TRBJ2-3 . few TRBV3-1 CASSQGTDTQYF TGTGCCAGCAGCCAGGGCACAGATACGCAGTATTTT
14 TRBJ2-2 TRBD1 . TRBV20-1 CSARRDRVPGELFF TGCAGTGCTAGGAGGGACAGGGTTCCCGGGGAGCTGTTTTTT
12 TRBJ2-5 . once TRBV29-1 CSVVQGGETQYF TGCAGCGTTGTGCAGGGTGGTGAGACCCAGTACTTC
12 TRBJ2-7 . few TRBV18 CASSPGGYEQYF TGTGCCAGCTCACCCGGCGGGTACGAGCAGTACTTC
14 TRBJ1-2 . few TRBV5-1 CASSLAGGDYGYTF TGTGCCAGCAGCTTGGCCGGAGGGGACTATGGCTACACCTTC
15 TRBJ1-2 . once TRBV6-5 CASSLTGGENYGYTF TGTGCCAGCAGCCTGACAGGCGGGGAGAACTATGGCTACACCTTC
12 TRBJ1-1 . . TRBV29-1 CSAGAHSTEAFF TGCAGCGCTGGGGCGCATAGCACTGAAGCTTTCTTT
15 TRBJ2-1 . once TRBV30 CASTRRQDGYGEQFF TGTGCCTCCACCAGGAGACAGGATGGTTACGGTGAGCAGTTCTTC
15 TRBJ2-7 . . TRBV28 CASSFLAGVSYEQYF TGTGCCAGCAGTTTTCTAGCAGGAGTCTCCTACGAGCAGTACTTC
16 TRBJ1-4 . . TRBV4-3 CASSQWQGPLNEKLFF TGCGCCAGCAGCCAATGGCAGGGGCCCCTTAATGAAAAACTGTTTTTT
15 TRBJ2-6 . . TRBV5-1 CASSPDGGRANVLTF TGCGCCAGCAGCCCTGATGGCGGCAGGGCCAACGTCCTGACTTTC
14 TRBJ1-1 TRBD1 . TRBV10-3 CAIRGDRGRTEAFF TGTGCCATCAGGGGGGACAGGGGAAGGACTGAAGCTTTCTTT
12 TRBJ1-2 . . TRBV18 CASSDGRGGYTF TGTGCCAGCTCGGACGGCCGAGGGGGCTACACCTTC
15 TRBJ2-6 . . TRBV6-5 CASRVTPSGANVLTF TGTGCCTCAAGGGTCACCCCCTCTGGGGCCAACGTCCTGACTTTC
14 TRBJ2-7 TRBD1 once TRBV25-1 CASSGDRGLNEQYF TGTGCCAGCAGTGGCGACAGGGGGCTTAACGAGCAGTACTTC
14 TRBJ2-7 . . TRBV27 CASSSVRESYEQYF TGTGCCAGCAGTTCAGTCAGGGAGTCCTACGAGCAGTACTTC
15 TRBJ2-7 TRBD1 . TRBV9 CASSVEGAPPNEQYF TGTGCCAGCAGCGTAGAGGGGGCTCCCCCCAACGAGCAGTACTTC
14 TRBJ1-3 . . TRBV29-1 CSVPANVGGNTIYF TGCAGCGTTCCCGCAAATGTGGGGGGAAACACCATATATTTT
14 TRBJ2-1 TRBD2 . TRBV20-1 CSARHSGGADEQFF TGCAGTGCTAGACATAGCGGGGGGGCAGATGAGCAGTTCTTC
15 TRBJ2-1 . . TRBV15 CATSRTVAAGYEQFF TGTGCCACCAGCAGAACCGTTGCGGCGGGCTATGAGCAGTTCTTC
13 TRBJ1-1 . . TRBV30 CAWSLGSEFEAFF TGTGCCTGGAGTTTGGGTTCAGAGTTTGAAGCTTTCTTT
14 TRBJ2-7 . . TRBV24-1 CATSDPGTGDEQYF TGTGCCACCAGTGACCCTGGGACGGGAGACGAGCAGTACTTC
15 TRBJ2-3 . once TRBV2 CASSANGVGADTQYF TGTGCCAGCAGTGCTAACGGGGTAGGGGCAGATACGCAGTATTTT
14 TRBJ2-1 . once TRBV15 CATSTSPTYNEQFF TGTGCCACCAGCACCAGTCCTACATACAATGAGCAGTTCTTC
13 TRBJ1-1 TRBD1 . TRBV29-1 CSVYRGRRTEAFF TGCAGCGTCTACAGGGGGCGGAGAACTGAAGCTTTCTTT
12 TRBJ1-1 . . TRBV29-1 CSVAPGVTEAFF TGCAGCGTCGCGCCGGGGGTCACTGAAGCTTTCTTT
16 TRBJ1-5 . . TRBV7-6 CASSKGEYRDRQPQHF TGTGCCAGCAGCAAAGGGGAATACAGGGATCGTCAGCCCCAGCATTTT
14 TRBJ2-7 . . TRBV6-6 CASSPNALPAEQYF TGTGCCAGCAGTCCCAATGCCCTCCCGGCCGAGCAGTACTTC
20 TRBJ2-4 . . TRBV23-1 CASSPDRRGMGTPAKNIQYF TGCGCCAGCAGCCCAGATCGAAGGGGTATGGGGACACCGGCCAAAAACATTCAGTACTTC
16 TRBJ2-1 TRBD2 . TRBV2 CASRATLAAIYNEQFF TGTGCCAGCAGGGCCACGCTAGCGGCCATCTACAATGAGCAGTTCTTC
12 TRBJ1-6 . . TRBV15 CATSRVRSPLHF TGTGCCACCAGCAGAGTCCGTTCACCCCTCCACTTT
14 TRBJ2-5 TRBD1 . TRBV12-3/TRBV12-4 CASSGQGAKSPQYF TGTGCCAGCAGTGGTCAGGGGGCCAAATCGCCCCAGTACTTC
16 TRBJ1-2 TRBD1 . TRBV5-1 CASSLTGTGGDYGYTF TGCGCCAGCAGCCTTACCGGGACAGGGGGAGACTATGGCTACACCTTC
16 TRBJ2-2 . . TRBV12-3/TRBV12-4 CASSTRHPRGTGELFF TGTGCCAGCAGTACCCGACACCCGCGGGGCACCGGGGAGCTGTTTTTT